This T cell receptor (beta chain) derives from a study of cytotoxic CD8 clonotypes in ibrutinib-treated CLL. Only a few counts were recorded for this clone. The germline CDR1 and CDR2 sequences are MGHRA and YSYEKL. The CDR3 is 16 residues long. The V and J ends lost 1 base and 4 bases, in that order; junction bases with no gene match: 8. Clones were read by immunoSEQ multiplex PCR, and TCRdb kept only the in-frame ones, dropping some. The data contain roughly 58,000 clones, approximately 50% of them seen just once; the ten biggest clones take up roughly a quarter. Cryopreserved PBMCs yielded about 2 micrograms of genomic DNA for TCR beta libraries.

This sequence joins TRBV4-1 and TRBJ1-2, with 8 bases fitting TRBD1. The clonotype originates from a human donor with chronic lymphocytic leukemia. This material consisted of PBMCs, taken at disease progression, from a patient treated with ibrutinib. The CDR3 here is CASSQVWRGQGYGYTF. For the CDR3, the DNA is TGCGCCAGCAGCCAAGTTTGGCGTGGACAGGGCTATGGCTACACCTTC.